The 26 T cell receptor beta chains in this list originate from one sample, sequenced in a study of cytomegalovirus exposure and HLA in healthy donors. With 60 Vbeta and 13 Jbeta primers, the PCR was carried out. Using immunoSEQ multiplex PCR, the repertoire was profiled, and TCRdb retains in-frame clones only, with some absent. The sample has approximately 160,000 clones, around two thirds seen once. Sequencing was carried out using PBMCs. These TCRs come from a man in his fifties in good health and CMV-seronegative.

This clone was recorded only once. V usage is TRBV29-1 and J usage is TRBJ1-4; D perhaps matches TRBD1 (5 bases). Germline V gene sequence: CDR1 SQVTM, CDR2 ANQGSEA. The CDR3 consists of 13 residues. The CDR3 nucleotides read TGCACCGCCCGGAGGGGCGGAAATGAAAAACTGTTTTTT. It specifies CTARRGGNEKLFF.

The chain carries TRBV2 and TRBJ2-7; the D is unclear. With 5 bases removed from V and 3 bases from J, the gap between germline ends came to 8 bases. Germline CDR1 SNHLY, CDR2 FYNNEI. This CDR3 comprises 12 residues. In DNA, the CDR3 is TGTGCCAGCAGTCCCTCCGGCTACGAGCAGTACTTC. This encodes CASSPSGYEQYF.

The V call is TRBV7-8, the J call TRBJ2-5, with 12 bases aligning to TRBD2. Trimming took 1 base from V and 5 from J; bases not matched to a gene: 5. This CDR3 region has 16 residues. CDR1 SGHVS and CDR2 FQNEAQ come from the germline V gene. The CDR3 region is CASSLELAGGWETQYF. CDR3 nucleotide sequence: TGTGCCAGCAGCTTAGAACTAGCGGGGGGTTGGGAGACCCAGTACTTC.

CDR3 sequence: CASGLVLIQGAGLAEAFF. CDR3 DNA sequence: TGTGCTAGTGGTTTGGTACTAATACAGGGGGCGGGTTTGGCTGAAGCTTTCTTT. The rearrangement uses TRBV12-5 and TRBJ1-1; 9 bases match TRBD1. Trimming cost V 0 bases and J 6 bases; bases outside gene matches: 14. The CDR3 spans 18 residues. In germline, CDR1 is LGHNT, CDR2 FRNRAP. The entire variable domain, with the rest obtained from reference TRBV12-5 and TRBJ1-1, is as follows: DARVTQTPRHKVTEMGQEVTMRCQPILGHNTVFWYRQTMMQGLELLAYFRNRAPLDDSGMPKDRFSAEMPDATLATLKIQPSEPRDSAVYFCASGLVLIQGAGLAEAFFGQGTRLTVV.

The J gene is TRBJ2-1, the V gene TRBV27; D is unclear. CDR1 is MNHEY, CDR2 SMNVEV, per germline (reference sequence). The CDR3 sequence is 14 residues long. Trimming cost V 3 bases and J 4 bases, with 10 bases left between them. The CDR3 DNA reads TGTGCCAGCAGTTTGCGGTATATTTACAATGAGCAGTTCTTC. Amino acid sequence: CASSLRYIYNEQFF.

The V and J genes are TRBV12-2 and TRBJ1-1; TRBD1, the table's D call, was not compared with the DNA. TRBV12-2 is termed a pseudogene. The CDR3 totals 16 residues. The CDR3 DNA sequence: TGTGCAAGTCGCTTAGATATTTGGACAGAGATTAGCGTGGCTTTCTTT. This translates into CASRLDIWTEISVAFF.

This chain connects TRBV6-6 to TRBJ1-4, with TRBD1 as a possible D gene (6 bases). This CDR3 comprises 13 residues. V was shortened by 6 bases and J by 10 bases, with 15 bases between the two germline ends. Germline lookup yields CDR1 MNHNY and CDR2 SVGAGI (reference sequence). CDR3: CASRGALKGKLFF. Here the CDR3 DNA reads TGTGCCAGCAGGGGGGCGCTCAAGGGAAAACTGTTTTTT.

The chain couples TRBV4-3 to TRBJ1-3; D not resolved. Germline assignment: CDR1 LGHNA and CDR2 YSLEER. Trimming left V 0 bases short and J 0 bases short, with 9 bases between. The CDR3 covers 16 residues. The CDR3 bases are TGCGCCAGCAGCCAAGATCCAGGCCTCTCTGGAAACACCATATATTTT. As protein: CASSQDPGLSGNTIYF.

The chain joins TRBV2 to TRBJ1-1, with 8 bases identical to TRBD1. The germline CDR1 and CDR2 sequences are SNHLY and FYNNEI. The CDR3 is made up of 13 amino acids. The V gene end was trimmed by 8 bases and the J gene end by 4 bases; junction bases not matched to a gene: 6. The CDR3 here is CASCDRGGTEAFF. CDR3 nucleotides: TGTGCCAGCTGCGACAGGGGCGGCACTGAAGCTTTCTTT.

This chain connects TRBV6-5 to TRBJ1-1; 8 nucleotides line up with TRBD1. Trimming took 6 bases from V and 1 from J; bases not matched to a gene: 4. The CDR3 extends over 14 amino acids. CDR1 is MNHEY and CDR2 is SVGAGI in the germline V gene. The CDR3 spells CASRGGTGNTEAFF. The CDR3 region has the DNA TGTGCCAGCAGGGGGGGGACAGGGAACACTGAAGCTTTCTTT.

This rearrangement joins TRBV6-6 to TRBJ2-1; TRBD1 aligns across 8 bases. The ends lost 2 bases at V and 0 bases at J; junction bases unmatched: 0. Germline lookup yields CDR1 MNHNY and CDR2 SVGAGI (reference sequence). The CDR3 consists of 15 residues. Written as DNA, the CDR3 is TGTGCCAGCAGTTACGACAGGGGCTCCTACAATGAGCAGTTCTTC. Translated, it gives CASSYDRGSYNEQFF.

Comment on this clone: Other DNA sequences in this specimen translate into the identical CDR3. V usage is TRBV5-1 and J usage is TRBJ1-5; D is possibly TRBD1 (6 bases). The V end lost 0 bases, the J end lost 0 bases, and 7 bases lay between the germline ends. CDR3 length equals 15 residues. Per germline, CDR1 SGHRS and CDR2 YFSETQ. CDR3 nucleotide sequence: TGCGCCAGCAGCTTGGCAGGGGATAGCAATCAGCCCCAGCATTTT. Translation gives CASSLAGDSNQPQHF.

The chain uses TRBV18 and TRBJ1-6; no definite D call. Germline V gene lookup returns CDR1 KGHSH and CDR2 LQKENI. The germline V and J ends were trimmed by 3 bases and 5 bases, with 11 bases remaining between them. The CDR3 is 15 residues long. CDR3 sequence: CASSPQTNNNSPLHF. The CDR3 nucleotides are TGTGCCAGCTCACCTCAGACAAACAATAATTCACCCCTCCACTTT.

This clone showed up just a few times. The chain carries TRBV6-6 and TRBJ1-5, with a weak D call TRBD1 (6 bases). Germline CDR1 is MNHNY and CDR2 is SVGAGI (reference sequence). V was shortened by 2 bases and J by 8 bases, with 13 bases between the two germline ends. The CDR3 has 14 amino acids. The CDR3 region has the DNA TGTGCCAGCAGTTACGGCAGGGGAGTTGAGCCCCAGCATTTT. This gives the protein CASSYGRGVEPQHF.

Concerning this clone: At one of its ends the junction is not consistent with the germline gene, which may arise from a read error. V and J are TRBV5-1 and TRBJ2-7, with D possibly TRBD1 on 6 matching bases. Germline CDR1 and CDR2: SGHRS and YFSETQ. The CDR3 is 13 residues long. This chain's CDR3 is CASSVQGVHEQYF. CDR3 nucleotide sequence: TGTGCCAGCAGCGTACAGGGTGTCCACGAGCAGTACTTC.

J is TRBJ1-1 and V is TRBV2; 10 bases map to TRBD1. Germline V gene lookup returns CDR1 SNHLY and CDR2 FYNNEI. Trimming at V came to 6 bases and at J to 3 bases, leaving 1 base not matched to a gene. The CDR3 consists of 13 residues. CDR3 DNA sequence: TGTGCCAGCAGGGGACAGGGGTACACTGAAGCTTTCTTT. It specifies CASRGQGYTEAFF.

CDR3 residues: CASSPSLGELFF. The CDR3 nucleotides read TGTGCCAGCAGCCCCTCACTCGGGGAGCTGTTTTTT. The chain recombines TRBV11-3 with TRBJ2-2; no reliable D call. The CDR3 has 12 residues. Trimming removed 5 bases from V and 7 bases from J, with 8 bases in between. Germline CDR1 and CDR2: SGHNT and YENEEA.

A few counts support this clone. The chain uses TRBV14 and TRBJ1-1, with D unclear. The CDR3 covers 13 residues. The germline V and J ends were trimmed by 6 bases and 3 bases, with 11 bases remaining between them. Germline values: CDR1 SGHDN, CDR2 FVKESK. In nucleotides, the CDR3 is TGTGCCAGCAGTCAGTTTTTGGACACTGAAGCTTTCTTT. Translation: CASSQFLDTEAFF.

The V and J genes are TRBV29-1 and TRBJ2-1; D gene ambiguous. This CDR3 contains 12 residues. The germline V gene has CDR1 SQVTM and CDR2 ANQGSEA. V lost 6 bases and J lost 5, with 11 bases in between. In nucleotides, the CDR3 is TGCAGCGTAACAGTATACAACAATGAGCAGTTCTTC. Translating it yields CSVTVYNNEQFF.

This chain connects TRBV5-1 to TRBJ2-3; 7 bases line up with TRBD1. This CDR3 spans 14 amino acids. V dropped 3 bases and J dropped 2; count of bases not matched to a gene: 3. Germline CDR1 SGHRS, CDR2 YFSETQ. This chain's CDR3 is CASSYGQATDTQYF. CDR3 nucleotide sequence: TGCGCCAGCAGCTACGGACAGGCCACAGATACGCAGTATTTT.

Here the CDR3 reads CASSSGTRTETQYF. The CDR3 bases are TGTGCCAGCAGCTCCGGGACAAGAACAGAGACCCAGTACTTC. The chain recombines TRBV7-2 with TRBJ2-5, with D tentatively TRBD1 (6 bases). With 4 bases removed from V and 4 bases from J, the gap between germline ends came to 13 bases. This CDR3 spans 14 amino acids. Per the germline V gene, CDR1 is SGHTA and CDR2 is FQGNSA. Complete variable domain (other parts from reference TRBV7-2 and TRBJ2-5): GAGVSQSPSNKVTEKGKDVELRCDPISGHTALYWYRQSLGQGLEFLIYFQGNSAPDKSGLPSDRFSAERTGGSVSTLTIQRTQQEDSAVYLCASSSGTRTETQYFGPGTRLLVL.

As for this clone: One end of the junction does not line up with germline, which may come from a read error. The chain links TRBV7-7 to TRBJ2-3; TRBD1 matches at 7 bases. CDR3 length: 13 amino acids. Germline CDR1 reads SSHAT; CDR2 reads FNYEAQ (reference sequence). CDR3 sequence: CASSPTGADTQYF. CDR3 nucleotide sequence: TGTGCTAGCAGCCCTACAGGGGCAGATACGCAGTATTTT. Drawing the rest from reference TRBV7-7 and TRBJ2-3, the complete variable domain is GAGVSQSPRYKVTKRGQDVTLRCDPISSHATLYWYQQALGQGPEFLTYFNYEAQPDKSGLPSDRFSAERPEGSISTLTIQRTEQRDSAMYRCASSPTGADTQYFGPGTRLTVL.

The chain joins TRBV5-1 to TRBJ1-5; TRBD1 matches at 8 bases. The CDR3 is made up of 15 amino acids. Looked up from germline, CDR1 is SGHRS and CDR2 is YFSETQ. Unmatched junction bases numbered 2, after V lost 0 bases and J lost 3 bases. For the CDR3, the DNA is TGCGCCAGCAGCTTGGCGGGACAGGTCAATCAGCCCCAGCATTTT. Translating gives CASSLAGQVNQPQHF.

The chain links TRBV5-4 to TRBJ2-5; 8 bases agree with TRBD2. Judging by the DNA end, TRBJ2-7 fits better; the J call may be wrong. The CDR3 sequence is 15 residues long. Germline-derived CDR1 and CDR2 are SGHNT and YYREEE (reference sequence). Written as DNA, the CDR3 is TGTGCCAGCAGCTTGATCAGCGGGGGCTCCTACGAGCAGTACTTC. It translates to CASSLISGGSYEQYF.

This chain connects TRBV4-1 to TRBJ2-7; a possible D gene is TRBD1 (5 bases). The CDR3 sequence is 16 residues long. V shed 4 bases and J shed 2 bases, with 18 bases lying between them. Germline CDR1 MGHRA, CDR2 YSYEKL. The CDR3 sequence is CASSRAGAGGAYEQYF. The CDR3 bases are TGCGCCAGCAGCCGCGCTGGGGCAGGTGGAGCCTACGAGCAGTACTTC.

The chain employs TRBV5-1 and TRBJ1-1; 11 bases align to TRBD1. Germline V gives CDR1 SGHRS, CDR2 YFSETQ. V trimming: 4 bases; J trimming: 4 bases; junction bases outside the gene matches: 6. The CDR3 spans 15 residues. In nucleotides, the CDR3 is TGCGCCAGCAGCGCGGACAGGGGGCTTGTCACTGAAGCTTTCTTT. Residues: CASSADRGLVTEAFF.